One sample yielded the 10 T cell receptor beta chains listed below, sequenced in a study of blood T cell repertoires in COVID-19. Assay used: immunoSEQ multiplex PCR; TCRdb lists only in-frame clones, some missing. The sample shows fewer than 150,000 clones, roughly 88% of them seen only once. Sequenced input: peripheral blood. These receptors came from a woman aged 50 to 65 with active or convalescent COVID-19.

V is TRBV5-4 and J is TRBJ2-5, with 8 bases aligning to TRBD1. The V and J ends lost 2 bases and 7 bases, in that order; junction bases with no gene match: 7. Germline V lookup: CDR1 SGHNT, CDR2 YYREEE (reference sequence). This CDR3 spans 14 amino acids. The CDR3 region is CASSLLQGQVTQYF. The CDR3 DNA is TGTGCCAGCAGCTTACTACAGGGACAGGTGACCCAGTACTTC.

The chain combines TRBV5-1 with TRBJ1-2, with 7 bases aligning to TRBD1. Germline-derived CDR1 and CDR2 are SGHRS and YFSETQ. The CDR3 is 14 amino acids. V was clipped by 1 base and J by 2 bases; unmatched bases: 2. The DNA for the CDR3 is TGCGCCAGCAGCTTGAGACAGGGAAACTATGGCTACACCTTC. This sequence encodes CASSLRQGNYGYTF. The whole variable domain, remainder taken from reference TRBV5-1 and TRBJ1-2, is KAGVTQTPRYLIKTRGQQVTLSCSPISGHRSVSWYQQTPGQGLQFLFEYFSETQRNKGNFPGRFSGRQFSNSRSEMNVSTLELGDSALYLCASSLRQGNYGYTFGSGTRLTVV.

As DNA, the CDR3 is TGTGCCAGCACGGACAGGGACTACGAGCAGTACTTC. Protein: CASTDRDYEQYF. The chain is built from TRBV28 and TRBJ2-7, with TRBD1 identical over 8 bases. The CDR3 is 12 residues long. CDR1 MDHEN and CDR2 SYDVKM come from the germline V gene. The trim removed 7 bases at V and 3 bases at J, leaving 2 bases unmatched. The whole variable domain, remainder taken from reference TRBV28 and TRBJ2-7, is DVKVTQSSRYLVKRTGEKVFLECVQDMDHENMFWYRQDPGLGLRLIYFSYDVKMKEKGDIPEGYSVSREKKERFSLILESASTNQTSMYLCASTDRDYEQYFGPGTRLTVT.

This clone appeared a few times. This chain links TRBV10-2 with TRBJ1-4; possible D gene TRBD1, 6 bases. Looked up from germline, CDR1 is WSHSY and CDR2 is SAAADI. The V gene lost 6 bases and the J gene lost 4 bases, with 15 bases spanning the gap. The CDR3 is 15 residues long. The CDR3 nucleotides read TGCGCCAGCAGCGCCCCAGGACAGAATAATGAAAAACTGTTTTTT. Its protein product is CASSAPGQNNEKLFF.

This clone was counted once. The rearrangement uses TRBV11-2 and TRBJ2-1, with 12 positions matching TRBD2. This CDR3 is 17 amino acids long. Trimming at V came to 4 bases and at J to 6 bases, leaving 10 bases not matched to a gene. Looked up from germline, CDR1 is SGHAT and CDR2 is FQNNGV. CDR3 sequence reads: CASSSLYASGRANEQFF. The CDR3 nucleotides are TGTGCCAGCAGCTCCCTATACGCTAGCGGGAGGGCCAATGAGCAGTTCTTC.

CDR3 nucleotides: TGCAGCGTTGAAGGGACAGGGGGCTACGGCTACACCTTC. Protein sequence: CSVEGTGGYGYTF. V is TRBV29-1 and J is TRBJ1-2; 11 bases are a match to TRBD1. Germline V CDR1 and CDR2: SQVTM, ANQGSEA. There are 13 residues in the CDR3. Trimming took 1 base from V and 8 from J; bases not matched to a gene: 3.

This clone appeared once. The CDR3 DNA is TGTGCCAGCAGCGTATCCGATGAGCAGTTCTTC. This codes for CASSVSDEQFF. The J gene is TRBJ2-1, the V gene TRBV9; D uncertain. The CDR3 runs 11 residues. Germline CDR1 SGDLS, CDR2 YYNGEE. Trimming removed 1 base from V and 8 bases from J, with 4 bases in between. Looking up the rest from reference TRBV9 and TRBJ2-1 gives the full variable domain: DSGVTQTPKHLITATGQRVTLRCSPRSGDLSVYWYQQSLDQGLQFLIQYYNGEERAKGNILERFSAQQFPDLHSELNLSSLELGDSALYFCASSVSDEQFFGPGTRLTVL.

This clone was seen once. The CDR3 nucleotides are TGTGCCAGCAGCACATCCGGGACTAGTGAGCAGTTCTTC. Its translation is CASSTSGTSEQFF. This chain links TRBV12-3 or TRBV12-4 with TRBJ2-1; TRBD2 matches 8 bases. This CDR3 comprises 13 residues. The V and J ends lost 6 bases and 9 bases, in that order; junction bases with no gene match: 7.

The chain carries TRBV4-2 and TRBJ2-1; the match to TRBD1 covers 10 bases. The J segment lost 9 bases and the V segment lost 0 bases, leaving 14 bases of the junction unmatched. Germline loops: CDR1 LGHNA, CDR2 YNFKEQ. There are 18 residues in the CDR3. The CDR3 reads CASSQETGGAWRGSEQFF. CDR3 sequence (DNA): TGTGCCAGCAGCCAAGAGACAGGGGGCGCTTGGAGGGGGAGTGAGCAGTTCTTC.

This clone was recorded a few times. V usage is TRBV28 and J usage is TRBJ1-2; the D gene is possibly TRBD1 (6 bases). Trimming removed 1 base from V and 8 bases from J, with 17 bases in between. Looked up from germline, CDR1 is MDHEN and CDR2 is SYDVKM. This CDR3 contains 15 residues. This CDR3 reads CASSLLDSLPKGYTF. CDR3 bases: TGTGCCAGCAGTTTATTGGACAGCCTCCCTAAGGGCTACACCTTC.